The 23 T cell receptor beta chains below were found in one sample sequenced in a study of blood T cell repertoires in COVID-19 (dated by TCRdb to 2018 to 2021). Library preparation used the immunoSEQ multiplex PCR assay. TCRdb carries this immuneACCESS record with in-frame sequences only. Its versions omit some clonotypes, under half of them owing to an unresolved V gene in the studies checked, with the rest unexplained. The sample table records fewer than 200,000 clones; more than 75% of these occur just once. The ten largest clones capture 6% of the sample. Sequencing was done on a sample of peripheral blood. The origin of the receptors is a middle-aged man with active or convalescent COVID-19.

The sample holds a few counts of this clone. This chain links TRBV28 with TRBJ1-3, with a tentative D call TRBD1 (6 bases). Trimming pared 6 bases from V and 3 bases from J, leaving 15 bases between. This CDR3 is 15 amino acids long. Germline V gives CDR1 MDHEN, CDR2 SYDVKM. The CDR3 sequence is CASRGSGQIGNTIYF. CDR3 nucleotide sequence: TGTGCCAGCAGGGGAAGCGGACAGATTGGAAACACCATATATTTT.

The rearrangement links TRBV10-3 to TRBJ2-7; 10 bases match TRBD2. Germline V gene data show CDR1 as ENHRY and CDR2 as SYGVKD. The CDR3 extends over 16 amino acids. V was pared by 7 bases and J by 2 bases, with 11 bases of the junction left unmatched. This CDR3 reads CAITHTRTSGPYEQYF. The CDR3 DNA is TGTGCCATCACTCATACCAGGACTAGCGGCCCCTACGAGCAGTACTTC.

The chain recombines TRBV19 with TRBJ1-4; D unresolved. Germline loops: CDR1 LNHDA, CDR2 SQIVND (reference sequence). Between the trimmed V and J ends, which lost 5 bases and 8 bases, there was a span of 21 bases. The CDR3 consists of 16 residues. CDR3 protein: CASSPTSGVFVEKLFF. As DNA, the CDR3 is TGTGCCAGTAGTCCCACGTCCGGGGTTTTTGTCGAAAAACTGTTTTTT.

This chain joins TRBV18 and TRBJ1-2, with 7 bases that match TRBD1. Trimming cost V 4 bases and J 7 bases; bases outside gene matches: 12. Germline V lookup: CDR1 KGHSH, CDR2 LQKENI. The CDR3 runs 15 residues. CDR3 DNA: TGTGCCAGCTCACAAGAATCAGACAGGGTCGGTGGCTACACCTTC. It yields the protein CASSQESDRVGGYTF.

The rearrangement joins TRBV28 to TRBJ1-5; 9 nucleotides line up with TRBD1. From germline, CDR1 is MDHEN and CDR2 SYDVKM. The CDR3 length is 14 residues. V lost 2 bases to trimming and J lost 4 bases; unmatched junction nucleotides: 0. CDR3 loop: CASSLDRGNQPQHF. CDR3 sequence (DNA): TGTGCCAGCAGTTTAGACAGGGGGAATCAGCCCCAGCATTTT.

The chain couples TRBV11-2 to TRBJ2-3, with D possibly TRBD2 on 5 matching bases. Trimming took off 2 bases at V and 0 bases at J, with 12 bases between the two ends. This CDR3 is built from 16 residues. CDR1 is SGHAT and CDR2 is FQNNGV in the germline V gene. The CDR3 spells CASSLLGNPSTDTQYF. Written as DNA, the CDR3 is TGTGCCAGCAGCTTACTCGGGAACCCTAGCACAGATACGCAGTATTTT.

The rearrangement uses TRBV5-6 and TRBJ1-1, with D maybe TRBD1 (5 bases). V gave up 0 bases and J gave up 0 bases, with 15 bases separating them. Germline loops: CDR1 SGHDT, CDR2 YYEEEE. The CDR3 totals 17 residues. CDR3 bases: TGTGCCAGCAGCTTGGCTCTCGGGGAGGGACTGAACACTGAAGCTTTCTTT. Encoded protein: CASSLALGEGLNTEAFF.

The V and J genes are TRBV5-1 and TRBJ1-3, with D perhaps TRBD1 (5 bases). The CDR3 extends over 16 amino acids. V dropped 4 bases and J dropped 0 bases, with 14 bases sitting between them. Germline V gene sequence: CDR1 SGHRS, CDR2 YFSETQ. The CDR3 DNA reads as TGCGCCAGCAGCCCATCCTTGGGGGGCTCTGGAAACACCATATATTTT. This gives the protein CASSPSLGGSGNTIYF.

The V gene is TRBV11-2, the J gene TRBJ2-5; D perhaps matches TRBD2 (5 bases). V was trimmed by 2 bases and J by 1 base, leaving 17 bases between them. The CDR3 covers 17 residues. In germline, CDR1 is SGHAT, CDR2 FQNNGV. The CDR3: CASSLRGVSVSQETQYF. The CDR3 DNA reads TGTGCCAGCAGCTTACGAGGCGTTAGCGTTAGCCAAGAGACCCAGTACTTC.

V and J are TRBV10-3 and TRBJ1-1, with TRBD1 matching 8 bases. The CDR3 extends over 14 amino acids. From germline, CDR1 is ENHRY and CDR2 SYGVKD. After removal of 6 bases from V and 3 bases from J, the junction contained 6 bases not matched to a gene. The CDR3: CAIRDRVGDTEAFF. CDR3 sequence (DNA): TGTGCCATCAGGGACAGGGTTGGGGACACTGAAGCTTTCTTT.

This clone has a single count. This chain connects TRBV28 to TRBJ1-3; TRBD1 agrees at 10 bases. The V segment lost 1 base and the J segment 2 bases; nucleotides outside the gene matches: 2. The CDR3 consists of 16 residues. Germline loops: CDR1 MDHEN, CDR2 SYDVKM. In DNA form, the CDR3 reads TGTGCCAGCAGTTTATCGACAGGGGGCACTGGAAACACCATATATTTT. Translation gives CASSLSTGGTGNTIYF.

The CDR3 DNA is TGTGCCTGGAGTGCGGCGGGGACCTCAAAAGCCACTAATGAAAAACTGTTTTTT. Amino acids: CAWSAAGTSKATNEKLFF. V gene TRBV30 combines with J gene TRBJ1-4; D perhaps matches TRBD1 (5 bases). This CDR3 region has 18 residues. Germline CDR1 and CDR2: GTSNPN and SVGIG (reference sequence). V lost 1 base and J 2 bases, leaving 20 bases between the germline ends.

V and J are TRBV3-1 (or the pseudogene TRBV3-2) and TRBJ2-5; D is unclear. The CDR3 length is 14 residues. Trimming stripped 0 bases from V and 1 base from J, with 6 bases between. CDR1 and CDR2 (germline): LGHDT, YNNKEL (reference sequence). CDR3 sequence: CASSQDRVQETQYF. The CDR3, as DNA: TGTGCCAGCAGCCAAGACCGAGTCCAAGAGACCCAGTACTTC.

CDR3 sequence reads: CASSLTVGGNTIYF. The DNA of the CDR3 is TGTGCCAGTAGTCTTACAGTAGGAGGAAACACCATATATTTT. This chain links TRBV19 with TRBJ1-3; D gene uncertain. The germline V gene encodes CDR1 LNHDA and CDR2 SQIVND (reference sequence). The CDR3 has 14 residues. The V gene lost 5 bases and the J gene lost 4 bases, with 12 bases spanning the gap. Drawing the rest from reference TRBV19 and TRBJ1-3, the complete variable domain is DGGITQSPKYLFRKEGQNVTLSCEQNLNHDAMYWYRQDPGQGLRLIYYSQIVNDFQKGDIAEGYSVSREKKESFPLTVTSAQKNPTAFYLCASSLTVGGNTIYFGEGSWLTVV.

The chain recombines TRBV2 with TRBJ1-2; unclear D gene. V lost 3 bases and J lost 3, with 2 bases in between. The CDR3 extends over 11 amino acids. CDR1 and CDR2 from the germline V gene are SNHLY and FYNNEI. The CDR3 region has the DNA TGTGCCAGCAGTGACGACTATGGCTACACCTTC. Translated, it gives CASSDDYGYTF.

This chain links TRBV12-3 or TRBV12-4 with TRBJ2-5; weak D call: TRBD1 (5 bases). Trimming shortened V by 6 bases and J by 2 bases, and 10 bases separated the two germline ends. This CDR3 has 13 amino acids. CDR3 protein: CASRTGEQETQYF. The CDR3 DNA sequence: TGTGCCAGCAGAACAGGAGAACAAGAGACCCAGTACTTC.

This clone was counted a few times. The CDR3 sequence is CASSLNRGYEQYF. In DNA form, the CDR3 reads TGTGCCAGCAGCCTGAACAGGGGCTACGAGCAGTACTTC. The V call is TRBV5-4, the J call TRBJ2-7; 7 nucleotides agree with TRBD1. The CDR3 is 13 residues long. Germline V gives CDR1 SGHNT, CDR2 YYREEE (reference sequence). The ends lost 4 bases at V and 3 bases at J; junction bases unmatched: 4.

The V and J genes are TRBV29-1 and TRBJ2-1; 12 positions match TRBD2. V shed 3 bases, J shed 0 bases, and the junction held 12 bases outside the gene matches. In germline, CDR1 is SQVTM, CDR2 ANQGSEA. The CDR3 covers 19 residues. As DNA, the CDR3 is TGCAGCGTTGAGTTGCTAGCGGGAGGGGGCGGTGTCTCCTACAATGAGCAGTTCTTC. It codes for CSVELLAGGGGVSYNEQFF.

The V call is TRBV7-8, the J call TRBJ1-1; no clear D gene. This CDR3 spans 15 amino acids. CDR1 and CDR2 from the germline V gene are SGHVS and FQNEAQ. The V end lost 3 bases, the J end lost 1 base, and 12 bases lay between the germline ends. The CDR3 DNA sequence: TGTGCCAGCAGCTTGGTGCTACTTAGGAACACTGAAGCTTTCTTT. Translating it yields CASSLVLLRNTEAFF.

This chain links TRBV14 with TRBJ1-6, with D tentatively TRBD1 (6 bases). Trimming stripped 5 bases from V and 0 bases from J, with 11 bases between. The CDR3 is 16 residues long. Looked up from germline, CDR1 is SGHDN and CDR2 is FVKESK. This CDR3 is CASSKLTGSYNSPLHF. Here the CDR3 DNA reads TGTGCCAGCAGCAAGTTGACAGGCTCCTATAATTCACCCCTCCACTTT.

The gene calls are TRBV10-3 and TRBJ2-3; TRBD2 agrees at 12 bases. V gave up 3 bases and J gave up 5 bases; unmatched junction bases: 6. The CDR3 covers 16 residues. In germline, CDR1 is ENHRY, CDR2 SYGVKD. The CDR3 sequence is CAISDQTSGRRDTQYF. The DNA of the CDR3 is TGTGCCATCAGTGACCAGACTAGCGGGAGACGAGATACGCAGTATTTT.

V is TRBV5-1 and J is TRBJ2-2, with 9 bases matching TRBD2. Germline-derived CDR1 and CDR2 are SGHRS and YFSETQ. V shed 0 bases and J 4 bases; nucleotides not matched to a gene: 4. This CDR3 has 16 amino acids. In DNA form, the CDR3 reads TGCGCCAGCAGCTTGGTAGCGGGGGAAGGCACCGGGGAGCTGTTTTTT. It translates to CASSLVAGEGTGELFF.

The V gene is TRBV12-5, the J gene TRBJ1-1; D gene uncertain. Trimming left V 2 bases short and J 0 bases short, with 10 bases between. The CDR3 consists of 15 residues. Per germline, CDR1 LGHNT and CDR2 FRNRAP. The CDR3 DNA sequence: TGTGCTAGTGGTTTGCAGAGGACTCTGAACACTGAAGCTTTCTTT. It codes for CASGLQRTLNTEAFF.